The 20 T cell receptor beta chains reported below all come from one sample, sequenced in a study of blood T cell repertoires in COVID-19. Here immunoSEQ multiplex PCR was the method, and the copy in TCRdb shows in-frame clones only, minus some. There are approximately 110,000 clones in the sample; roughly 82% occur only once, and approximately 5% lies in the top ten. What was sequenced was peripheral blood. Every receptor here comes from a human donor in a cohort sampled during active COVID-19.

V is TRBV11-3 and J is TRBJ2-1; 9 nucleotides agree with TRBD2. Germline CDR1 reads SGHNT; CDR2 reads YENEEA. Trimming at V came to 5 bases and at J to 7 bases, leaving 3 bases not matched to a gene. The CDR3 is made up of 13 amino acids. The CDR3 protein is CASSASGINEQFF. CDR3 nucleotide sequence: TGTGCCAGCAGCGCTAGCGGGATTAATGAGCAGTTCTTC.

The rearrangement uses TRBV5-1 and TRBJ2-4; tentative D call: TRBD1 (5 bases). The CDR3 runs to 15 residues. V shed 2 bases and J shed 2 bases, with 11 bases lying between them. The germline CDR1 and CDR2 sequences are SGHRS and YFSETQ. CDR3 amino acids: CASSFEGATKNIQYF. CDR3 sequence (DNA): TGCGCCAGCAGCTTTGAAGGGGCAACCAAAAACATTCAGTACTTC.

The V gene is TRBV27, the J gene TRBJ2-3; no clear D. CDR3 size: 13 residues. Trimming stripped 0 bases from V and 4 bases from J, with 5 bases between. CDR1 and CDR2 from the germline V gene are MNHEY and SMNVEV (reference sequence). CDR3 loop: CASSLSRPDTQYF. CDR3 nucleotides: TGTGCCAGCAGTTTATCGCGGCCAGATACGCAGTATTTT.

The V and J genes are TRBV11-3 and TRBJ2-5, with D maybe TRBD2 (6 bases). V lost 5 bases to trimming and J lost 4 bases, with 17 bases between them. Germline V gene data show CDR1 as SGHNT and CDR2 as YENEEA. The CDR3 totals 15 residues. CDR3 in DNA: TGTGCCAGCAGCCCGGGTGGGGTGGGGGGAGAGACCCAGTACTTC. This sequence encodes CASSPGGVGGETQYF.

The chain joins TRBV28 to TRBJ2-5; a weak D match, TRBD2 (6 bases). The V and J ends lost 10 bases and 5 bases respectively, with 23 bases between them. The germline CDR1 and CDR2 sequences are MDHEN and SYDVKM. The CDR3 is 15 residues long. The CDR3 sequence is CATSWIGGRSETQYF. In DNA, the CDR3 is TGTGCCACCTCGTGGATTGGAGGGCGGTCGGAGACCCAGTACTTC.

The chain joins TRBV28 to TRBJ2-1; 8 bases are shared with TRBD2. Germline CDR1 is MDHEN and CDR2 is SYDVKM. CDR3 length: 16 amino acids. V lost 4 bases, J lost 0 bases, and 5 bases stayed unmatched. The CDR3: CASSSVAGPSYNEQFF. The CDR3 DNA follows: TGTGCCAGCAGTTCCGTAGCGGGGCCCTCCTACAATGAGCAGTTCTTC.

CDR3 DNA: TGTGCCAGCAGTCTTACAGGGACCTATGGCTACACCTTC. It specifies CASSLTGTYGYTF. V and J are TRBV6-4 and TRBJ1-2; D is perhaps TRBD1 (6 bases). The CDR3 totals 13 residues. Trimming pared 5 bases from V and 4 bases from J, leaving 11 bases between. CDR1 and CDR2 from the germline V gene are MRHNA and SNTAGT.

This clone was seen just once. This chain connects TRBV30 to TRBJ1-1; TRBD1 matches at 8 bases. V gave up 1 base and J gave up 0 bases; unmatched junction bases: 7. The CDR3 is 16 amino acids. Germline CDR1 and CDR2: GTSNPN and SVGIG (reference sequence). This CDR3 reads CAWSASGQALNTEAFF. Here the CDR3 DNA reads TGTGCCTGGAGTGCATCGGGACAGGCGTTGAACACTGAAGCTTTCTTT.

The rearrangement joins TRBV30 to TRBJ2-2; D is perhaps TRBD2 (6 bases). The V gene's germline CDR1 is GTSNPN and CDR2 SVGIG (reference sequence). V was shortened by 4 bases and J by 7 bases, with 13 bases between the two germline ends. The CDR3 spans 13 residues. The CDR3 nucleotides read TGTGCCTGGAACGGGGGTGCGGTCGGGGAGCTGTTTTTT. It is translated as CAWNGGAVGELFF.

This chain connects TRBV24-1 to TRBJ1-5; tentatively, D is TRBD1 (6 bases). From germline, CDR1 is KGHDR and CDR2 SFDVKD. The V and J ends lost 4 bases and 0 bases respectively, with 12 bases between them. CDR3 length: 16 residues. The CDR3 DNA reads TGTGCCACCAGTGAATCGGACAGATATAGCAATCAGCCCCAGCATTTT. It encodes CATSESDRYSNQPQHF.

The chain is built from TRBV24-1 and TRBJ1-2; TRBD1 aligns across 11 bases. Losses at the gene ends were 4 bases for V and 6 bases for J; bases not matched to a gene: 9. Germline loops: CDR1 KGHDR, CDR2 SFDVKD. The CDR3 extends over 16 amino acids. The CDR3 DNA sequence: TGTGCCACCAGTGACCGTGGACAGGGGGCTGCTCATGGCTACACCTTC. This encodes CATSDRGQGAAHGYTF.

J is TRBJ2-6 and V is TRBV24-1, with D tentatively TRBD1 (5 bases). The CDR3 sequence is 15 residues long. Germline loops: CDR1 KGHDR, CDR2 SFDVKD. V lost 6 bases, J lost 2 bases, and 10 bases lay in between. The CDR3 DNA sequence: TGTGCCACCAGTCTCAGGGAAACTGGGGCCAACGTCCTGACTTTC. It encodes CATSLRETGANVLTF.

This chain uses TRBV5-1 with TRBJ2-7; D is ambiguous. Germline CDR1 is SGHRS and CDR2 is YFSETQ. There are 13 residues in the CDR3. Between the trimmed V and J ends, which lost 0 bases and 0 bases, there was a span of 4 bases. CDR3: CASSLDNSYEQYF. CDR3 coding DNA: TGCGCCAGCAGCTTGGACAACTCCTACGAGCAGTACTTC.

The chain recombines TRBV27 with TRBJ1-6, with 9 bases lining up with TRBD1. The CDR3 is 16 amino acids. After removal of 5 bases from V and 4 bases from J, the junction contained 6 bases not matched to a gene. Germline V CDR1 and CDR2: MNHEY, SMNVEV (reference sequence). The CDR3 nucleotides are TGTGCCAGCAGTCGGGACAGGGAACTTTATAATTCACCCCTCCACTTT. Translated, it gives CASSRDRELYNSPLHF.

V is TRBV7-2 and J is TRBJ2-3, with TRBD1 matching over 8 bases. The CDR3 totals 15 residues. V was clipped by 5 bases and J by 8 bases; unmatched bases: 12. The germline V gene encodes CDR1 SGHTA and CDR2 FQGNSA. CDR3 sequence reads: CASSPQGTGGSTQYF. For the CDR3, the DNA is TGTGCCAGCAGCCCCCAGGGGACAGGAGGTTCTACGCAGTATTTT.

V and J are TRBV19 and TRBJ2-1; 9 nucleotides match TRBD2. The CDR3 totals 16 residues. CDR1 LNHDA and CDR2 SQIVND come from the germline V gene (reference sequence). V was clipped by 10 bases and J by 5 bases; unmatched bases: 15. CDR3: CATTSYGAGGHNEQFF. The CDR3 region has the DNA TGTGCCACCACCTCTTACGGGGCGGGAGGGCACAATGAGCAGTTCTTC.

The rearrangement joins TRBV7-9 to TRBJ2-6; D is possibly TRBD1 (5 bases). The germline CDR1 and CDR2 sequences are SEHNR and FQNEAQ (reference sequence). Trimming took 2 bases from V and 4 from J, leaving 9 bases between them. The CDR3 length is 15 residues. CDR3: CASSLQGFGANVLTF. The CDR3 DNA follows: TGTGCCAGCAGCTTACAGGGCTTCGGGGCCAACGTCCTGACTTTC.

The rearrangement joins TRBV11-2 to TRBJ2-1, with unresolved D. Trimming pared 4 bases from V and 7 bases from J, leaving 20 bases between. This CDR3 is 16 amino acids long. CDR1 is SGHAT, CDR2 FQNNGV, per germline. This CDR3 is CASSSLGRQKFNEQFF. The DNA for the CDR3 is TGTGCCAGCAGCTCCCTAGGTCGTCAGAAATTTAATGAGCAGTTCTTC.

The chain couples TRBV5-4 to TRBJ1-2, with D perhaps TRBD1 (5 bases). Germline V gives CDR1 SGHNT, CDR2 YYREEE (reference sequence). The CDR3 consists of 12 residues. V shed 3 bases and J shed 4 bases, with 7 bases lying between them. CDR3 loop: CASSSDSYGYTF. The CDR3 DNA reads TGTGCCAGCAGCTCCGACAGCTATGGCTACACCTTC.

The V and J genes are TRBV12-3 or TRBV12-4 and TRBJ1-1; perhaps TRBD1 as D (5 bases). V was pared by 6 bases and J by 3 bases, with 11 bases between. This CDR3 has 13 amino acids. The DNA for the CDR3 is TGTGCCAGCAGCAACAGCAGGGACACTGAAGCTTTCTTT. Encoded protein: CASSNSRDTEAFF.